These T cell receptor beta chains were read from a single sample in a study of tumor-infiltrating lymphocytes in primary liver carcinoma. Using its own MiXCR run on the multiplex PCR reads, TCRdb lists one record per CDR3 protein. The sample has 310,000 or so distinct CDR3 sequences, about 50% seen once. The sequenced sample was peripheral blood. Receptors were obtained from a woman in her thirties with primary liver carcinoma and hepatitis B virus infection. Both conserved end residues are part of each CDR3. D genes are given only for firm matches. For some rows the clone size is stated as once, few or many, or as a class when expanded; others skip it.

TRBJ2-1 . TRBV5-8 . CASSLFVKQSDNEQFF TGTGCCAGCAGCTTGTTTGTCAAACAAAGCGACAATGAGCAGTTCTTC
TRBJ2-1 . TRBV12-5 TRBD1 CVSGLGQGAYNEQFF TGTGTTAGTGGGTTGGGGCAGGGGGCCTACAATGAGCAGTTCTTC
TRBJ2-1 . TRBV12-3/TRBV12-4 . CASSFGGTVNEQFF TGTGCCAGCAGTTTCGGCGGGACAGTCAATGAGCAGTTCTTC
TRBJ1-2 . TRBV6-6 . CASSYEGMNGYTF TGTGCCAGCAGTTATGAGGGTATGAATGGCTACACCTTC
TRBJ1-2 . TRBV7-9 . CASSRTVRNYGYTF TGTGCCAGCAGCCGCACGGTTCGAAACTATGGCTACACCTTC
TRBJ2-3 many TRBV11-2 TRBD2 CASSPNTWTRLTDTQYF TGTGCCAGCAGCCCAAACACATGGACTAGGCTCACAGATACGCAGTATTTT
TRBJ1-1 . TRBV6-5 . CASSRDGGTEAFF TGTGCCAGCAGCCGGGACGGTGGGACTGAAGCTTTCTTT
TRBJ2-1 many TRBV11-3 TRBD2 CASSLDQRAGLFF TGTGCCAGCAGCTTAGATCAAAGAGCGGGACTGTTCTTC
TRBJ2-1 . TRBV6-1 TRBD2 CASSGLTGGGQQFF TGTGCCAGCAGTGGACTAACGGGAGGGGGTCAACAGTTCTTC
TRBJ2-7 once TRBV28 . CASTSRLREQQPIYEQYF TGTGCCAGCACCAGCAGGCTGAGAGAACAGCAACCTATCTACGAGCAGTACTTC
TRBJ2-5 . TRBV20-1 TRBD2 CSASIGLADQETQYF TGCAGTGCTAGCATTGGACTAGCGGACCAGGAGACCCAGTACTTC
TRBJ2-1 many TRBV6-5 . CASSDRYSEQFF TGTGCCAGCAGCGACAGATATAGCGAGCAGTTCTTC
TRBJ2-1 . TRBV14 . CASSQQAGRYNEQFF TGTGCCAGCAGCCAGCAGGCAGGGAGATACAATGAGCAGTTCTTC
TRBJ2-1 . TRBV4-2 . CVSSQVGEPPSERKQLF TGTGTCAGCAGCCAAGTAGGGGAGCCCCCATCCGAGAGAAAGCAGCTCTTC
TRBJ2-6 many TRBV6-5 . CASRSFSGANVLTF TGTGCCAGCAGATCATTCTCTGGGGCCAACGTCCTGACTTTC
TRBJ2-7 . TRBV11-2 . CVSNSDSYEQYF TGTGTCAGCAACTCGGACTCCTACGAGCAGTACTTC
TRBJ2-6 few TRBV4-1 TRBD1 CASSQERSPGTGITGANVLTF TGCGCCAGCAGCCAAGAAAGGTCCCCGGGGACAGGTATAACTGGGGCCAACGTCCTGACTTTC
TRBJ1-2 few TRBV6-5 TRBD1 CASSPATGAGYTF TGTGCCAGCAGTCCGGCGACAGGGGCTGGCTACACCTTC
TRBJ2-7 many TRBV12-3/TRBV12-4 TRBD2 CASSFQASGPYEQYF TGTGCCAGCAGTTTTCAGGCTAGCGGGCCCTACGAGCAGTACTTC
TRBJ1-5 many TRBV12-3/TRBV12-4 . CASSFRSNQPQHF TGTGCCAGCAGTTTCCGTAGCAATCAGCCCCAGCATTTT
TRBJ2-7 few TRBV4-2 TRBD2 CASSQVSAGGNYEQYF TGTGCCAGCAGCCAAGTGTCAGCGGGGGGGAATTACGAGCAGTACTTC
TRBJ1-2 few TRBV5-6 TRBD1 CASSSTGADGYGYTF TGTGCCAGCAGCTCAACAGGGGCTGACGGCTATGGCTACACCTTC
TRBJ1-1 . TRBV29-1 . CSVLGANLGAGIEVFF TGCAGCGTTCTAGGAGCCAATTTGGGCGCAGGCATTGAAGTTTTCTTT